The next 3 T cell receptor beta chains were all read from a single sample in a study of cytomegalovirus exposure and HLA in healthy donors. PCR amplification relied on 60 Vbeta primers (plus 13 Jbeta primers). Only in-frame clones appear in the TCRdb table, and some are missing; sequencing was by immunoSEQ multiplex PCR. The table includes about 160,000 clones, 78% detected once. Sequences were obtained from PBMCs. The receptor set was obtained from a woman in her 40s in good health and CMV-seronegative.

The chain carries TRBV5-4 and TRBJ2-7, with 7 bases aligning to TRBD1. The CDR3 sequence is 16 residues long. With V trimmed by 4 bases and J by 3 bases, 13 bases remained unmatched. CDR1 and CDR2 from the germline V gene are SGHNT and YYREEE (reference sequence). This CDR3 reads CASSPRQGSLLYEQYF. The CDR3 DNA follows: TGTGCCAGCAGCCCCCGACAGGGTTCCCTCCTCTACGAGCAGTACTTC.

The chain recombines TRBV6-4 with TRBJ1-2, with D hard to call. There are 15 residues in the CDR3. The V gene lost 5 bases and the J gene lost 5 bases, with 18 bases spanning the gap. The V gene's germline CDR1 is MRHNA and CDR2 SNTAGT. This CDR3 is CASSLDFLGRYGYTF. In DNA, the CDR3 is TGTGCCAGCAGTTTGGACTTCCTCGGGAGGTATGGCTACACCTTC.

The rearrangement uses TRBV2 and TRBJ1-2, with TRBD1 matching 8 bases. V shed 2 bases and J 5 bases; nucleotides not matched to a gene: 10. The germline V gene encodes CDR1 SNHLY and CDR2 FYNNEI. The CDR3 consists of 16 residues. CDR3 in amino acids: CASSEYGRGRQYGYTF. The CDR3 nucleotides read TGTGCCAGCAGTGAATACGGCAGGGGGCGGCAATATGGCTACACCTTC.